Listed here are 9 T cell receptor beta chains from one sample, sequenced in a study of early T cells in non-severe SARS-CoV-2 infection. TCRdb re-called the 5' RACE reads through MiXCR, storing one row per CDR3 protein. The repertoire has approximately 70,000 distinct CDR3 sequences, over 10% of them found once; the top ten carry about 2.5%. The sequencing used whole blood, collected at baseline. The receptor set was obtained from an adult who was a healthcare worker with PCR-confirmed SARS-CoV-2 infection or an uninfected control (not recorded which).

This rearrangement joins TRBV24-1 to TRBJ1-4; D not certain. Germline V CDR1 and CDR2: KGHDR, SFDVKD. V was cut by 1 base and J by 12 bases, with 11 bases left in between. There are 13 residues in the CDR3. Here the CDR3 reads CATSDFRSGELFF. The DNA of the CDR3 is TGTGCCACCAGTGATTTTCGGAGCGGGGAACTGTTTTTT.

The rearrangement joins TRBV5-4 to TRBJ1-1; unclear D gene. The CDR3 has 12 amino acids. The germline gives CDR1 SGHNT, CDR2 YYREEE (reference sequence). The V and J ends lost 2 bases and 7 bases respectively, with 9 bases between them. The CDR3 is CASSFRDIEAFF. The CDR3, as DNA: TGTGCCAGCAGCTTCCGGGATATTGAAGCTTTCTTT. The full variable domain, rest sourced from reference TRBV5-4 and TRBJ1-1, is ETGVTQSPTHLIKTRGQQVTLRCSSQSGHNTVSWYQQALGQGPQFIFQYYREEENGRGNFPPRFSGLQFPNYSSELNVNALELDDSALYLCASSFRDIEAFFGQGTRLTVV.

This clonotype was counted only a few times. This sequence joins TRBV6-2 or TRBV6-3 and TRBJ2-3; D may be TRBD2 (6 bases). This CDR3 comprises 15 residues. V lost 8 bases, J lost 3 bases, and 18 bases lay in between. CDR1 is MNHEY and CDR2 is SVGEGT in the germline V gene. CDR3 bases: TGTGCCAGCTCACGAATAGCGGACCCTACAGATACGCAGTATTTT. Its translation is CASSRIADPTDTQYF.

There are a few counts of this clonotype. This chain joins TRBV18 and TRBJ2-7; weak D call: TRBD2 (6 bases). Germline CDR1 is KGHSH and CDR2 is LQKENI. The length of the CDR3 is 13 residues. V was clipped by 6 bases and J by 6 bases, with 15 bases between them. CDR3 loop: CASSYRGGFEQYF. CDR3 sequence (DNA): TGTGCCAGCTCCTATAGAGGAGGGTTCGAGCAGTACTTC.

This clonotype was counted between two and nine times. V gene TRBV7-2 combines with J gene TRBJ2-2, with a weak D call TRBD2 (7 bases). Germline V CDR1 and CDR2: SGHTA, FQGNSA. V gave up 8 bases and J gave up 0 bases, with 22 bases separating them. The CDR3 consists of 18 residues. The CDR3 protein is CASRERGGGQANTGELFF. DNA of the CDR3: TGTGCCAGCCGAGAGCGGGGCGGGGGACAAGCGAACACCGGGGAGCTGTTTTTT.

This clonotype was found a few times. V usage is TRBV12-3 or TRBV12-4 and J usage is TRBJ2-1; TRBD1 might be the D (5 bases). The V gene lost 6 bases and the J gene lost 10 bases, with 10 bases spanning the gap. This CDR3 is 11 amino acids long. The CDR3 coding sequence is TGTGCCAGCAGCCCAGGGTACGAGCAGTTCTTC. Its protein product is CASSPGYEQFF.

V usage is TRBV6-6 and J usage is TRBJ1-1; perhaps TRBD1 as D (6 bases). Germline V gene data show CDR1 as MNHNY and CDR2 as SVGAGI (reference sequence). The CDR3 consists of 15 residues. Trimming removed 5 bases at V and 2 bases at J, with 15 bases between. The CDR3 spells CASSKADRINTEAFF. The CDR3 DNA is TGTGCCAGCAGTAAAGCCGACAGGATCAACACTGAAGCTTTCTTT.

Many counts were recorded for this clonotype. The J gene is TRBJ1-4, the V gene TRBV5-1; 8 bases match TRBD1. CDR1 SGHRS and CDR2 YFSETQ come from the germline V gene. This CDR3 comprises 16 residues. V trimming: 4 bases; J trimming: 7 bases; junction bases outside the gene matches: 12. CDR3 nucleotides: TGCGCCAGCAGCCCGAGACTACAGGGGGGAGGTGAAAAACTGTTTTTT. Residues: CASSPRLQGGGEKLFF.

This chain connects TRBV4-3 to TRBJ1-2; D gene uncertain. This CDR3 comprises 15 residues. Deletions cut 1 base from V and 2 bases from J, with 11 bases between. Germline loops: CDR1 LGHNA, CDR2 YSLEER. CDR3 nucleotides: TGCGCCAGCAGCCAAGCCTCTTACGGGAACTATGGCTACACCTTC. It is translated as CASSQASYGNYGYTF.